The clone carrying this T cell receptor (beta chain) was recorded many times. The germline CDR1 and CDR2 sequences are SQVTM and ANQGSEA. Unmatched junction bases numbered 4, after V lost 7 bases and J lost 2 bases. This CDR3 spans 13 amino acids. TCRdb re-analysed the RT-PCR reads in MiXCR, keeping a single row per CDR3 protein. The sample lists approximately 720,000 distinct CDR3 sequences, about 14% occurring once. Sequencing used memory CD4+ T cells from blood. The origin of this receptor is a female donor in good health, serving as a healthy control. V gene TRBV29-1 combines with J gene TRBJ2-3, with TRBD1 matching 9 bases. The CDR3 sequence is CSGVQGATDTQYF. In DNA, the CDR3 is TGCAGCGGCGTACAGGGGGCCACAGATACGCAGTATTTT.